This TCR beta chain was identified in a study of blood T cell repertoires in COVID-19 (dated by TCRdb to between 2020 and 2021). Some background on the complete study: The collaborator samples originated in the United States, Italy and Spain and spanned the acute and convalescent phases of COVID-19. Nearly every sample came with metadata listing a de-identified subject ID, COVID-19 status, age in years and sex. Where HLA class I and class II types were available, the types were taken from metadata supplied by the sample provider, not from assay-based typing. The repertoires were released in a freely available public database meant as a resource for research on the immune response to SARS-CoV-2. Samples came from the ongoing ImmuneRACE study (first 160 participants) plus 1,254 subjects from 6 global collaborators. The prospective study material was composed of cDNA or gDNA derived from T cells, B-cell-depleted T cells, or PBMCs. Subjects who had been exposed to COVID-19, were actively infected with it, or had recovered from it provided the deeply sampled blood TCRbeta repertoires that made up the dataset. What the study reported, not specific to this receptor: The amount of clinical and demographic metadata varied by source and participant and was provided uncurated.

The immunoSEQ Assay, a bias-controlled multiplex PCR, was used to amplify TCRbeta CDR3 regions from genomic DNA. Under the source paper's analysis protocol: The number of nucleated cells in each sample was estimated from the amplification of reference gene primers within the assay. To quantify the absolute abundance of each unique TCRbeta CDR3 rearrangement, sequence reads were collapsed and filtered. For each sample, productive Simpson clonality was calculated by taking the square root of Simpson's diversity index across productive rearrangements. The source is immuneACCESS, and TCRdb retained only in-frame sequences with V and J called. Part of the clones is not carried over; for the studies checked, unresolved V genes explain less than half of this, and the remainder is unexplained. The V and J calls and the clone size are those of that table, but D and trimming were determined from the DNA. The sample yields about 240,000 clones; almost 85% were counted once. The biggest ten clones account for roughly 5.3% of the sample.

V lost 5 bases and J lost 0 bases; the stretch between them is 14 bases long. The germline V gene provides CDR1 MNHEY and CDR2 SVGEGT. The CDR3 numbers 17 residues from cysteine through phenylalanine. Left in the record is the CDR3 DNA by itself, 51 bases read in frame from the first base. One collaborating source in Seattle enrolled patients while the patients were actively infected and followed the patients over time throughout the course of disease. The collaborating institutions used their own protocols to collect whole blood in K2EDTA tubes. For TCRbeta analysis, collaborators shipped samples as frozen whole blood, isolated PBMCs, or DNA extracted from either of those sample types. A word on this clone: Its antigen is not yet known. Qualities for individual bases were not recorded, and no much larger clone is one base off.

Sequenced sample: peripheral blood. The source is a man between 45 and 60 years old with COVID-19, enrolled during active disease. The receptor chain draws on TRBV6-2 or TRBV6-3 and TRBJ1-6, with no D gene named confidently. The nucleotide sequence reads TGTGCCAGCAGTAAAATAACACGGAGCTCCTATAATTCACCCCTCCACTTT. Its protein reads: CASSKITRSSYNSPLHF.